These 26 T cell receptor beta chains were all obtained from the same sample, sequenced in a study of blood T cell repertoires in COVID-19. The table came from immunoSEQ multiplex PCR; TCRdb's copy has only in-frame clones and leaves some out. In the table there are roughly 99,000 clones, approximately 84% of which are singletons. The source material was peripheral blood. These receptor sequences come from a human donor in a cohort sampled during active COVID-19.

This chain uses TRBV7-9 with TRBJ2-7, with 10 positions matching TRBD2. Germline V lookup: CDR1 SEHNR, CDR2 FQNEAQ (reference sequence). This CDR3 has 14 amino acids. Trimming at V came to 5 bases and at J to 5 bases, leaving 6 bases not matched to a gene. The CDR3 reads CASSPQGLANEQYF. CDR3 bases: TGTGCCAGCAGCCCACAGGGACTAGCGAACGAGCAGTACTTC. The full variable domain, with the rest looked up from reference TRBV7-9 and TRBJ2-7, is DTGVSQNPRHKITKRGQNVTFRCDPISEHNRLYWYRQTLGQGPEFLTYFQNEAQLEKSRLLSDRFSAERPKGSFSTLEIQRTEQGDSAMYLCASSPQGLANEQYFGPGTRLTVT.

The chain carries TRBV7-2 and TRBJ2-5; D not resolved. The CDR3 is 14 amino acids. V was shortened by 1 base and J by 1 base, with 7 bases between the two germline ends. Germline loops: CDR1 SGHTA, CDR2 FQGNSA. The CDR3 is CASSLDVIQETQYF. In DNA form, the CDR3 reads TGTGCCAGCAGCTTAGATGTTATCCAAGAGACCCAGTACTTC. The full variable domain, its missing parts supplied by reference TRBV7-2 and TRBJ2-5, is GAGVSQSPSNKVTEKGKDVELRCDPISGHTALYWYRQSLGQGLEFLIYFQGNSAPDKSGLPSDRFSAERTGGSVSTLTIQRTQQEDSAVYLCASSLDVIQETQYFGPGTRLLVL.

The gene calls are TRBV2 and TRBJ1-2; D is uncertain. Trimming removed 6 bases from V and 7 bases from J, with 9 bases in between. The germline V gene encodes CDR1 SNHLY and CDR2 FYNNEI. The CDR3 covers 11 residues. CDR3 DNA: TGTGCCAGCAGCTCTAACCCTGGCTACACCTTC. Its translation: CASSSNPGYTF. Full variable domain (missing parts from reference TRBV2 and TRBJ1-2): EPEVTQTPSHQVTQMGQEVILRCVPISNHLYFYWYRQILGQKVEFLVSFYNNEISEKSEIFDDQFSVERPDGSNFTLKIRSTKLEDSAMYFCASSSNPGYTFGSGTRLTVV.

This chain uses TRBV18 with TRBJ2-1; 9 positions match TRBD2. There are 15 residues in the CDR3. V lost 6 bases to trimming and J lost 8 bases; unmatched junction nucleotides: 11. The V gene's germline CDR1 is KGHSH and CDR2 LQKENI. CDR3: CASSQGSGRSDEQFF. For the CDR3, the DNA is TGTGCCAGCTCCCAGGGTAGCGGGAGATCGGATGAGCAGTTCTTC.

The V gene is TRBV28, the J gene TRBJ2-5, with D possibly being TRBD2 (6 bases). Germline loops: CDR1 MDHEN, CDR2 SYDVKM. The CDR3 runs to 14 residues. Trimming shortened V by 2 bases and J by 7 bases, and 14 bases separated the two germline ends. The CDR3 sequence: CASSLDDRAGTQYF. The CDR3 DNA is TGTGCCAGCAGTTTAGATGACCGAGCGGGGACCCAGTACTTC.

J is TRBJ2-7 and V is TRBV7-8; TRBD2 might be the D (5 bases). The CDR3 length is 14 residues. CDR1 and CDR2 from the germline V gene are SGHVS and FQNEAQ. V was trimmed by 2 bases and J by 6 bases, leaving 14 bases between them. For the CDR3, the DNA is TGTGCCAGCAGCTTACTAGCAAACCGTGCCGAGCAGTACTTC. Translated: CASSLLANRAEQYF.

This chain joins TRBV7-2 and TRBJ2-7; 7 bases are a match to TRBD2. The V gene end was trimmed by 2 bases and the J gene end by 3 bases; junction bases not matched to a gene: 1. Germline V gene lookup returns CDR1 SGHTA and CDR2 FQGNSA. The CDR3 has 13 residues. The CDR3 coding sequence is TGTGCCAGCAGCTTAAGCGGGAACTACGAGCAGTACTTC. This sequence encodes CASSLSGNYEQYF.

This clone has only one observation. The CDR3 spells CASSLGQSYEQYF. The CDR3 DNA reads as TGTGCCAGCAGTTTAGGACAGAGCTACGAGCAGTACTTC. The rearrangement joins TRBV12-3 or TRBV12-4 to TRBJ2-7; D perhaps matches TRBD1 (5 bases). The ends were cut back, 1 base at V and 3 bases at J, with 7 bases in the middle. The CDR3 extends over 13 amino acids.

This clone was seen only once. The chain is built from TRBV6-1 and TRBJ2-2, with 8 bases identical to TRBD2. Germline values: CDR1 MNHNS, CDR2 SASEGT. CDR3 size: 16 residues. V shed 3 bases, J shed 6 bases, and the junction held 9 bases outside the gene matches. CDR3 loop: CASSDLSGIEAGELFF. DNA for the CDR3: TGTGCCAGCAGTGACCTTAGCGGGATTGAGGCCGGGGAGCTGTTTTTT.

This clone was detected once. This chain connects TRBV3-1 (or the pseudogene TRBV3-2) to TRBJ2-4; D is uncertain. The CDR3 loop spans 12 amino acids. With 4 bases removed from V and 7 bases from J, the gap between germline ends came to 8 bases. Germline lookup yields CDR1 LGHDT and CDR2 YNNKEL (reference sequence). The CDR3 nucleotides are TGTGCCAGCAGCCGTTTTGAGAACATTCAGTACTTC. Residues: CASSRFENIQYF.

This chain uses TRBV7-6 with TRBJ2-2; 8 nucleotides agree with TRBD2. Per germline, CDR1 SGHVS and CDR2 FNYEAQ. The CDR3 length is 15 residues. V was pared by 5 bases and J by 7 bases, with 9 bases of the junction left unmatched. The CDR3 DNA reads as TGTGCCAGCAGCCAATCAGCGGGAGTGGTCGGGGAGCTGTTTTTT. Translated: CASSQSAGVVGELFF.

This clone has just one count. V usage is TRBV6-2 or TRBV6-3 and J usage is TRBJ2-1; 12 bases are a match to TRBD2. Germline trimming cut 5 bases from V and 1 base from J; bases unmatched to any gene: 9. Germline V lookup: CDR1 MNHEY, CDR2 SVGEGT. The CDR3 extends over 18 amino acids. The CDR3: CASSLLAGGPGSYNEQFF. The DNA for the CDR3 is TGTGCCAGCAGTCTTCTAGCGGGAGGGCCAGGGTCCTACAATGAGCAGTTCTTC.

This chain links TRBV5-1 with TRBJ2-7, with D possibly TRBD2 on 6 matching bases. CDR3 length: 12 residues. The V and J ends lost 0 bases and 6 bases respectively, with 7 bases between them. The V gene's germline CDR1 is SGHRS and CDR2 YFSETQ. The CDR3 DNA is TGCGCCAGCAGCTTGGAGGGAGGCGAGCAGTACGTC. Translated: CASSLEGGEQYV.

The genes are TRBV7-2 and TRBJ1-2; 9 bases are a match to TRBD1. The CDR3 spans 15 residues. The trim removed 1 base at V and 6 bases at J, leaving 6 bases unmatched. Germline CDR1 is SGHTA and CDR2 is FQGNSA. The CDR3 reads CASSLGDRAWDGYTF. CDR3 coding DNA: TGTGCCAGCAGCTTAGGGGACAGGGCTTGGGATGGCTACACCTTC. Supplemented by reference TRBV7-2 and TRBJ1-2, the full variable domain reads GAGVSQSPSNKVTEKGKDVELRCDPISGHTALYWYRQSLGQGLEFLIYFQGNSAPDKSGLPSDRFSAERTGGSVSTLTIQRTQQEDSAVYLCASSLGDRAWDGYTFGSGTRLTVV.

V gene TRBV27 combines with J gene TRBJ1-3; the D is unclear. Trimming cost V 6 bases and J 2 bases, with 8 bases left between them. The germline CDR1 and CDR2 sequences are MNHEY and SMNVEV (reference sequence). CDR3 length: 13 amino acids. The CDR3 reads CASSQSPGNTIYF. The CDR3 DNA sequence: TGTGCCAGCAGCCAATCCCCTGGAAACACCATATATTTT.

The rearrangement uses TRBV7-3 and TRBJ2-1, with 11 positions matching TRBD2. The CDR3 spans 15 residues. CDR1 and CDR2 from the germline V gene are SGHTA and FQGTGA. Trimming removed 4 bases from V and 9 bases from J; junction bases left unmatched: 8. This CDR3 is CASSSGTSGAGEQFF. For the CDR3, the DNA is TGTGCCAGCAGCTCCGGGACTAGCGGAGCGGGTGAGCAGTTCTTC.

The chain recombines TRBV10-2 with TRBJ1-3, with D perhaps TRBD1 (5 bases). CDR1 WSHSY and CDR2 SAAADI come from the germline V gene. Between the trimmed V and J ends, which lost 5 bases and 0 bases, there was a span of 17 bases. CDR3 length: 17 amino acids. CDR3: CASSLGIGGDSGNTIYF. CDR3 DNA sequence: TGCGCCAGCAGTTTAGGAATTGGAGGGGACTCTGGAAACACCATATATTTT.

This clone is a singleton in its sample. This chain joins TRBV24-1 and TRBJ2-1; 12 nucleotides align to TRBD2. The CDR3 loop spans 16 amino acids. Germline V gives CDR1 KGHDR, CDR2 SFDVKD. V lost 5 bases, J lost 5 bases, and 6 bases stayed unmatched. The CDR3 DNA follows: TGTGCCACCAGTGGACTAGCGGGAGCCGAGAACAATGAGCAGTTCTTC. It translates to CATSGLAGAENNEQFF.

The chain recombines TRBV3-1 (or the pseudogene TRBV3-2) with TRBJ2-7, with a weak D call TRBD2 (6 bases). Germline CDR1 LGHDT, CDR2 YNNKEL (reference sequence). V gave up 3 bases and J gave up 6 bases, with 12 bases separating them. This CDR3 region has 13 residues. The CDR3 loop reads CASSQVIGGEQYV. The CDR3 coding sequence is TGTGCCAGCAGCCAGGTAATCGGGGGCGAGCAGTACGTC.

The rearrangement links TRBV24-1 to TRBJ1-2, with 8 bases fitting TRBD1. With V trimmed by 9 bases and J by 4 bases, 9 bases remained unmatched. The CDR3 spans 14 residues. Germline lookup yields CDR1 KGHDR and CDR2 SFDVKD. CDR3 DNA sequence: TGTGCCACCCATCCTGGGACAGGCTTCTATGGCTACACCTTC. Residues: CATHPGTGFYGYTF.

The V call is TRBV2, the J call TRBJ1-1; D is unclear. Germline CDR1 and CDR2: SNHLY and FYNNEI. V gave up 0 bases and J gave up 4 bases, with 12 bases separating them. CDR3 length equals 15 residues. The DNA for the CDR3 is TGTGCCAGCAGTGAAGCAGGGAGTACGACCACTGAAGCTTTCTTT. As protein: CASSEAGSTTTEAFF.

In this sample, this clone turned up a few times. The chain links TRBV24-1 to TRBJ1-5; 11 nucleotides line up with TRBD1. The CDR3 has 14 amino acids. V lost 9 bases, J lost 6 bases, and 6 bases stayed unmatched. Germline CDR1 KGHDR, CDR2 SFDVKD. Here the CDR3 reads CATGDRGVSQPQHF. The CDR3 DNA reads as TGTGCCACCGGGGACAGGGGGGTCAGTCAGCCCCAGCATTTT.

The V and J genes are TRBV2 and TRBJ1-4; 7 nucleotides align to TRBD1. This CDR3 spans 15 amino acids. V shed 10 bases and J 0 bases; nucleotides not matched to a gene: 8. Per the germline V gene, CDR1 is SNHLY and CDR2 is FYNNEI. The CDR3 bases are TGTGCCACTTCCAGGACAGGCGCAACTAATGAAAAACTGTTTTTT. It translates to CATSRTGATNEKLFF.

The J gene is TRBJ2-3, the V gene TRBV27; no clear D. Germline V gene data show CDR1 as MNHEY and CDR2 as SMNVEV (reference sequence). CDR3 size: 15 residues. V was trimmed by 0 bases and J by 1 base, leaving 8 bases between them. CDR3 coding DNA: TGTGCCAGCAGTTTATCCAGTGTTGGCACAGATACGCAGTATTTT. This gives the protein CASSLSSVGTDTQYF.

The rearrangement uses TRBV7-6 and TRBJ2-7; D is unclear. The germline gives CDR1 SGHVS, CDR2 FNYEAQ. V lost 1 base and J lost 2, with 9 bases in between. The CDR3 extends over 14 amino acids. The CDR3 coding sequence is TGTGCCAGCAGCTTAGTTGCAGGAACCTACGAGCAGTACTTC. Its translation is CASSLVAGTYEQYF.

The V and J genes are TRBV7-9 and TRBJ2-7; D is unclear. The CDR3 is 15 amino acids. V lost 7 bases and J lost 0, with 16 bases in between. The germline V gene encodes CDR1 SEHNR and CDR2 FQNEAQ (reference sequence). CDR3 sequence (DNA): TGTGCCAGCAAGCCCGAAAACTCCCGCTCCTACGAGCAGTACTTC. Translation: CASKPENSRSYEQYF.